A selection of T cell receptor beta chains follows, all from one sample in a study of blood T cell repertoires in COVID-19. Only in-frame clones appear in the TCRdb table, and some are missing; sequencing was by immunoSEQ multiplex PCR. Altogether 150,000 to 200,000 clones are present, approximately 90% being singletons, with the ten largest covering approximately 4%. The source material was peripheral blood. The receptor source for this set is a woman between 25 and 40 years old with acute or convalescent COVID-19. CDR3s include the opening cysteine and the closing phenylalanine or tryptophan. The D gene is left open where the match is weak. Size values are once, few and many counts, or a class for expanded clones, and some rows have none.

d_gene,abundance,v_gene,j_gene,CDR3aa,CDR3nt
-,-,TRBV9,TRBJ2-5,CASSKTWIQETQYF,TGTGCCAGCAGCAAGACTTGGATACAAGAGACCCAGTACTTC
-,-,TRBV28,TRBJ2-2,CASSFRLPGSNTGELFF,TGTGCCAGCAGTTTTAGGTTGCCGGGATCGAACACCGGGGAGCTGTTTTTT
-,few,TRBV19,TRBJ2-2,CASSWRRGLFF,TGTGCCAGTAGTTGGAGACGGGGGCTGTTTTTT
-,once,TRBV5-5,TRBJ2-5,CASSLRLAVETQYF,TGTGCCAGCAGCCTCCGATTAGCGGTAGAGACCCAGTACTTC
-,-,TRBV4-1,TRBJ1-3,CASSRSRGSLGNTIYF,TGCGCCAGCAGCCGGAGCAGAGGCTCTTTAGGAAACACCATATATTTT
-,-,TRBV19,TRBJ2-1,CASLGDWDNEQFF,TGTGCCAGTTTGGGCGATTGGGACAATGAGCAGTTCTTC
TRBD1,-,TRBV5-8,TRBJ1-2,CASSLLRTGGSYGYTF,TGTGCCAGCAGCTTACTCCGGACAGGGGGTAGTTATGGCTACACCTTC
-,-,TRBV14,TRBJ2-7,CASSQVLGSEQYF,TGTGCCAGCAGCCAAGTTTTGGGGAGCGAGCAGTACTTC
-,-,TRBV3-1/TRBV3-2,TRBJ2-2,CASCSPAGELFF,TGTGCCAGCTGTAGCCCGGCCGGGGAGCTGTTTTTT
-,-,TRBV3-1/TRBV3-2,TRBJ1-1,CATEGAMSTEAFF,TGTGCCACCGAGGGAGCCATGAGCACTGAAGCTTTCTTT
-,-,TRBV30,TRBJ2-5,CAWSVGGQETQYF,TGTGCCTGGAGTGTTGGAGGGCAAGAGACCCAGTACTTC
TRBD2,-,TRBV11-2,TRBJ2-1,CASSLRAGREQFF,TGTGCCAGCAGCTTACGAGCGGGAAGAGAGCAGTTCTTC
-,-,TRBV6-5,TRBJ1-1,CASVEVAEAFF,TGTGCCAGCGTGGAGGTGGCTGAAGCTTTCTTT
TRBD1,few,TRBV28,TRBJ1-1,CASTPGGRVETEAFF,TGTGCCAGCACCCCAGGGGGCAGGGTAGAGACTGAAGCTTTCTTT
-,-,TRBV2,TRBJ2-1,CASGLKRSEQFF,TGTGCCAGCGGACTAAAAAGGAGTGAGCAGTTCTTC
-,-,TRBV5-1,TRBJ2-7,CASSRRDNYEQYF,TGCGCCAGCAGCCGCCGGGACAACTACGAGCAGTACTTC
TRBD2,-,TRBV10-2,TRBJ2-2,CASKGREGRTGELFF,TGCGCCAGCAAAGGGCGGGAGGGTCGGACCGGGGAGCTGTTTTTT
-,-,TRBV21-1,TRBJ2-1,CANPTMGFF,TGTGCCAACCCTACTATGGGGTTCTTC
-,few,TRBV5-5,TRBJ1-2,CASGTLGAAPNYGYTF,TGTGCCAGCGGCACTCTTGGGGCCGCCCCGAACTATGGCTACACCTTC
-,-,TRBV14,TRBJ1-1,CASSQDPGPGGPGTEAFF,TGTGCCAGCAGCCAAGATCCCGGGCCCGGGGGTCCGGGCACTGAAGCTTTCTTT
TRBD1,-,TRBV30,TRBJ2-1,CAWTPTGTGIYNEQFF,TGTGCCTGGACCCCCACCGGGACAGGGATCTACAATGAGCAGTTCTTC
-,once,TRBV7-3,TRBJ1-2,CASSSRYGYTF,TGTGCCAGCAGCTCCCGGTATGGCTACACCTTC
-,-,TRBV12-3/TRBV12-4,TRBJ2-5,CASRGSGTQYF,TGTGCCAGCAGAGGGAGTGGGACCCAGTACTTC
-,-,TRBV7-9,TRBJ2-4,CASSVSTDIQYF,TGTGCCAGCAGCGTATCAACGGACATTCAGTACTTC
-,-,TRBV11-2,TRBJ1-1,CASSFPSENTEAFF,TGTGCCAGCAGCTTTCCATCAGAGAACACTGAAGCTTTCTTT
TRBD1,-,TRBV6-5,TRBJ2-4,CASSNTGTGVIQYF,TGTGCCAGCAGTAACACCGGGACAGGGGTCATTCAGTACTTC
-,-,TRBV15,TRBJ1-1,CATNDREMNTEAFF,TGTGCCACTAATGACAGAGAAATGAACACTGAAGCTTTCTTT
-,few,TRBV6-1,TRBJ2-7,CASSEQRSLPYEQYF,TGTGCCAGCAGTGAACAGCGGTCCCTCCCCTACGAGCAGTACTTC
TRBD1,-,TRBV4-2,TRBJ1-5,CASSQGTGANQPQHF,TGTGCCAGCAGCCAAGGGACAGGTGCAAATCAGCCCCAGCATTTT
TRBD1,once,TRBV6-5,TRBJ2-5,CASSYSQDRSETQYF,TGTGCCAGCAGTTACTCCCAGGACAGGTCAGAGACCCAGTACTTC
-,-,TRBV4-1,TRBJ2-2,CASSPGLVNTGELFF,TGCGCCAGCAGCCCAGGACTGGTGAACACCGGGGAGCTGTTTTTT
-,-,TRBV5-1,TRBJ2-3,CASSRGSGLPDTQYF,TGCGCCAGCAGCAGGGGGTCGGGACTACCAGATACGCAGTATTTT
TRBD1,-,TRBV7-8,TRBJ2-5,CASSMGTEETQYF,TGTGCCAGCAGCATGGGGACAGAAGAGACCCAGTACTTC
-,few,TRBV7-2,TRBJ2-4,CASSLKGAKNIQYF,TGTGCCAGCAGCTTGAAGGGAGCGAAAAACATTCAGTACTTC
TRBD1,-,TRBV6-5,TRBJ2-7,CASRPGQGTVYEQYF,TGTGCCAGCAGACCGGGACAGGGGACAGTATACGAGCAGTACTTC
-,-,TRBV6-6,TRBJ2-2,CASRGAGELFF,TGTGCCAGCCGAGGAGCTGGGGAGCTGTTTTTT
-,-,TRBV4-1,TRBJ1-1,CASSQLSSLNTEAFF,TGCGCCAGCAGCCAATTAAGTAGTCTGAACACTGAAGCTTTCTTT
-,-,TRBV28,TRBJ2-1,CASSSPREQFF,TGTGCCAGCAGCTCCCCCAGGGAGCAGTTCTTC
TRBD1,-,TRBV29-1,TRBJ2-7,CSAQEGQGANEQYF,TGCAGCGCCCAAGAGGGACAGGGGGCAAACGAGCAGTACTTC
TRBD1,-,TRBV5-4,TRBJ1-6,CASSLEQGDSPLHF,TGTGCCAGCAGCTTGGAACAGGGGGATTCACCCCTCCACTTT
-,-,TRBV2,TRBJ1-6,CASNPAVMRGNSPLHF,TGTGCCAGCAACCCCGCCGTGATGCGTGGTAATTCACCCCTCCACTTT
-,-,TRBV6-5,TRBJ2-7,CASSPPGLYNYEQYF,TGTGCCAGCAGTCCTCCGGGACTCTACAACTACGAGCAGTACTTC
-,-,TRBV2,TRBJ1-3,CASSGNTIRRTIYF,TGTGCCAGTTCAGGCAACACCATCCGTCGGACCATATATTTT
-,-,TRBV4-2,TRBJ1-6,CASSQDSGPLHSYSPLHF,TGTGCCAGCAGCCAAGACTCAGGCCCCCTACACTCATATTCACCCCTCCACTTT
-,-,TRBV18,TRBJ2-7,CASSSSAYEQYF,TGTGCCAGCTCGAGTTCCGCCTACGAGCAGTACTTC
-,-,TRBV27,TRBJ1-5,CASSFGGSNQPQHF,TGTGCCAGCAGTTTCGGGGGTAGCAATCAGCCCCAGCATTTT
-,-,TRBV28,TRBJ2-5,CASSFVLVGVGTQYF,TGTGCCAGCAGTTTCGTACTAGTTGGGGTCGGGACCCAGTACTTC
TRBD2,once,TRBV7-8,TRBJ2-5,CASSLGTRSGQTQYF,TGTGCCAGCAGCTTAGGGACTAGAAGTGGCCAGACCCAGTACTTC
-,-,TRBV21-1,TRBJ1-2,CASSKDICPPPFRYGYTF,TGTGCCAGCAGCAAAGATATATGTCCTCCTCCTTTTCGCTATGGCTACACCTTC
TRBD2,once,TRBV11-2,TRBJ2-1,CASSLVRGGRDNEQFF,TGTGCCAGCAGCTTAGTGCGCGGGGGGCGGGACAATGAGCAGTTCTTC
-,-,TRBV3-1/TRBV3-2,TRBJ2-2,CASSPRVLGELFF,TGTGCCAGCAGCCCCCGCGTCCTTGGGGAGCTGTTTTTT
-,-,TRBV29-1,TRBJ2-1,CSGDTSYNEQFF,TGCAGCGGAGACACTTCCTACAATGAGCAGTTCTTC
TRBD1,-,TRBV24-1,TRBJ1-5,CATSGTGVQPQHF,TGTGCCACCAGTGGGACAGGGGTTCAGCCCCAGCATTTT